The clone carrying this T cell receptor (beta chain) was recorded a few times. The target antigen is unknown. Profiled with immunoSEQ multiplex PCR; TCRdb holds only in-frame clones, not every one. The sample holds around 80,000 clones, around three quarters seen once. The CDR3 loop spans 14 amino acids. Germline V lookup: CDR1 GTSNPN, CDR2 SVGIG (reference sequence). Deletions cut 2 bases from V and 1 base from J, with 11 bases between. These data come from a study of T cells in localized non-small cell lung cancer. The study's findings and limits: A median of approximately 60 of the top 100 tumor clones appeared in adjacent lung, which was paired and uninvolved.

The source of this sequence is a man aged 40 to 70 with stage II squamous cell lung carcinoma. This specimen consisted of PBMCs, obtained before any cancer treatment. The chain carries TRBV30 and TRBJ1-1; perhaps TRBD1 as D (5 bases). CDR3 nucleotide sequence: TGTGCCTGGAGTTGGGGGGGGTGGAACACTGAAGCTTTCTTT. It specifies CAWSWGGWNTEAFF.